This T cell receptor (beta chain) was obtained from a study of beta chain features in type 1 diabetes listed by TCRdb under 2018. Notes on the research overall: Mean age, gender distribution, total cell number and subset yield did not differ between patients and healthy donors. Whereas all 30 or so donors provided naive and central memory subsets, regulatory and stem cell-like memory subsets were isolated from just 8 patients and roughly 8 healthy donors. The study compared the TCRB repertoires of sorted circulating CD4+ T cell subsets in recently diagnosed type 1 diabetes patients with those in matched healthy donors. Across all samples, approximately 100 million sorted cells were examined, and cell number per subset correlated strongly with RNA yield. What the authors observed across the whole study: PCR may preferentially amplify shorter templates, but because patient and control samples were amplified and corrected together, any resulting skew would affect both groups equally. Sequencing cDNA rather than genomic DNA could over-represent highly expressing activated cells, although activation and CD3 levels did not differ between groups. Because small numbers of individuals were included in the HLA sub-analyses, any influence of HLA type on TCRB rearrangement was left unresolved. The naive, central memory and regulatory TCRB repertoires appeared to resemble one another more closely among patients than among healthy donors. In all four CD4+ subsets, TCRB CDR3 length was moderately but significantly shorter in type 1 diabetes patients. At VDJ recombination sites, patients with type 1 diabetes made fewer insertions and deleted more nucleotides, a pattern implying thymic rearrangement abnormalities.

Each donor gave one peripheral blood draw, roughly 0.11 L on average, collected into heparinised tubes. Using a panel that included CD45RO, CCR7, CD25, CD127, CD95 and CD27, naive, central memory, regulatory and stem cell-like memory CD4+ T cells were sorted on a BD FACSAria II. All sorted populations exceeded 95% purity. PBMCs were isolated immediately by Lymphoprep density gradient centrifugation and stained directly without culture. So that batch effects would be minimized, each experiment stained and sorted samples in pairs, pairing one healthy donor with one patient. Notes on this clone: There is no known antigen for this receptor. Qualities for individual bases were not recorded, and no much larger clone is one base off.

Looking up the germline V gene yields CDR1 ENHRY and CDR2 SYGVKD. V loses 4 bases, J loses 7 bases, and the germline ends lie 11 bases apart. The CDR3, cysteine through phenylalanine, is 13 amino acids long. Only CDR3 DNA is held: 39 bases, read in frame from base 1. The High Capacity cDNA Reverse Transcription Kit was used to reverse transcribe all of the isolated RNA, meaning that expressed TCRB transcripts were what got sequenced. Deep immunoSEQ sequencing was applied to naive, central memory and regulatory T cell samples, giving an average of roughly 3.5 million total reads per sample. Sorted cells were lysed in RLT buffer, and RNA was extracted using DNase-treated RNeasy Micro or Mini kits according to cell number. Each cell subset was processed on its own to prevent cross-contamination, while patient and healthy donor samples were processed together. The immunoSEQ multiplex PCR was used to amplify TCRB sequences from cDNA, yielding 87-bp fragments that span the CDR3 region. Sequencing of the amplicons was performed on the Illumina HiSeq platform. In the source study's methods: Synthetic template baselines were used to correct PCR bias computationally, reads within Hamming distance 2 were collapsed together, and singletons that could not be merged were discarded. Reads were aligned against IMGT to assign V, D and J genes, CDR3 length and insertions or deletions at six rearrangement sites. Clonotype counts were normalized to sorted cell number within each subset before computing true diversity and Gini coefficients with the tcR R package. The overlap coefficient, calculated on TCRB nucleotide sequences, was used to quantify repertoire sharing. As a proxy for the pre-selection repertoire, out-of-frame TCRB sequences from naive cells were analyzed. The source is immuneACCESS, and TCRdb retained only in-frame sequences with V and J called. Part of the clones is not carried over; for the studies checked, unresolved V genes explain less than half of this, and the remainder is unexplained. The DNA gave D and trimming, while V, J and clone size come from that table. Across this sample there are approximately 730,000 clones, with over 10% seen only once. The top ten clonotypes cover less than 0.025% of the sample.

This chain is built from TRBV10-3 and TRBJ1-5; no D gene call is confident. This clonotype was obtained from a man aged 18-30 years with type 1 diabetes. Input material: naive CD4+ T cells from blood. Explained via the paper, the cell subset or site label denotes: true naive CD4+ T cells. Read as DNA, the sequence is TGTGCCATCAGTGGGACCGAAGAGCAGCCCCAGCATTTT. This yields the protein CAISGTEEQPQHF.